This T cell receptor beta chain was sequenced for a study of blood T cell repertoires in COVID-19. The CDR3 is 14 amino acids. V lost 0 bases and J 5 bases, leaving 10 bases between the germline ends. Germline V gene sequence: CDR1 SNHLY, CDR2 FYNNEI. Original processing methods: From reference gene primer amplification, estimates of nucleated cell counts were derived. Sequencing used immunoSEQ multiplex PCR; TCRdb keeps in-frame clones, though not all of them. V, J and clone size were drawn from that table, and D and trimming were deduced from the DNA. The sample contains under 200,000 clones, over 80% of which appear only once. Seattle enrolled patients during active infection and tracked them longitudinally.

This clonotype was obtained from a woman aged 55-69 years with COVID-19, enrolled during active disease. The sample consisted of peripheral blood. This chain links TRBV2 with TRBJ1-1, with D possibly matching TRBD1 (5 bases). The DNA for the CDR3 is TGTGCCAGCAGTGAAGCGGGGGGAGCTACTGAAGCTTTCTTT. The encoded protein is CASSEAGGATEAFF.